This T cell receptor (beta chain) was retrieved from a study of blood T cell repertoires in COVID-19. Using immunoSEQ multiplex PCR, the repertoire was profiled, and TCRdb retains in-frame clones only, with some absent. The repertoire holds approximately 150,000 clones, around 80% seen once, with about 5% in the top ten. Germline CDR1 and CDR2: SGDLS and YYNGEE. The J segment lost 4 bases and the V segment lost 2 bases, leaving 6 bases of the junction unmatched. This CDR3 is 15 amino acids long. This chain links TRBV9 with TRBJ1-5; TRBD1 matches at 7 bases. The TCR comes from a woman in her fifties or sixties with acute or convalescent COVID-19. The sample was peripheral blood. CDR3 sequence (DNA): TGTGCCAGCAGCGTTGAGGGGGCGCGGAATCAGCCCCAGCATTTT. It specifies CASSVEGARNQPQHF.